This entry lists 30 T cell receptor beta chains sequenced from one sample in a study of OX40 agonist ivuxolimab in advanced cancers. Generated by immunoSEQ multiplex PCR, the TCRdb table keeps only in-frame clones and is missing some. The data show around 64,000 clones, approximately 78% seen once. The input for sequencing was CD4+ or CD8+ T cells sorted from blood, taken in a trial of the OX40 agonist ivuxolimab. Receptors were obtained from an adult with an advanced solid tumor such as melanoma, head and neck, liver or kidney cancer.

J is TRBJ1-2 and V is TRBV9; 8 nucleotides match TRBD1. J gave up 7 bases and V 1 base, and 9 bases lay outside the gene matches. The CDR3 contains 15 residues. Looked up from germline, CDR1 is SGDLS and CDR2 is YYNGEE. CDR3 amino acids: CASSVQDRVFGGYTF. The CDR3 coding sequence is TGTGCCAGCAGCGTACAGGACAGGGTCTTCGGTGGCTACACCTTC. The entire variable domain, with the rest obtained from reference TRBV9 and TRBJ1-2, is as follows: DSGVTQTPKHLITATGQRVTLRCSPRSGDLSVYWYQQSLDQGLQFLIQYYNGEERAKGNILERFSAQQFPDLHSELNLSSLELGDSALYFCASSVQDRVFGGYTFGSGTRLTVV.

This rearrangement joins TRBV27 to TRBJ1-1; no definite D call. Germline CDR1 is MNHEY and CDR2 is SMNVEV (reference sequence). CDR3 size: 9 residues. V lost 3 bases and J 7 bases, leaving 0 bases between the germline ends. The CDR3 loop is CASSFEAFF. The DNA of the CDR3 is TGTGCCAGCAGTTTTGAAGCTTTCTTT.

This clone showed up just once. The CDR3 loop is CASTPGTENEKLFF. The CDR3 DNA is TGTGCCAGCACCCCCGGGACAGAGAATGAAAAACTGTTTTTT. The chain links TRBV6-5 to TRBJ1-4, with 7 bases lining up with TRBD1. The CDR3 extends over 14 amino acids. V gave up 7 bases and J gave up 5 bases; unmatched junction bases: 7. Germline lookup yields CDR1 MNHEY and CDR2 SVGAGI.

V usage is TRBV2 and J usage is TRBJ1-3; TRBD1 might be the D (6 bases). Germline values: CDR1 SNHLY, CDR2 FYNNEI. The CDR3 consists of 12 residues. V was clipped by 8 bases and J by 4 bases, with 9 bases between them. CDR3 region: CASGTPGNTIYF. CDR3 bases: TGTGCCAGCGGGACACCCGGAAACACCATATATTTT.

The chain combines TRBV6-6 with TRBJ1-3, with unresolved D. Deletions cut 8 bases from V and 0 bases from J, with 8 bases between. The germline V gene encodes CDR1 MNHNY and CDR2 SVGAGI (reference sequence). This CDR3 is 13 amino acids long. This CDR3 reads CASARDSGNTIYF. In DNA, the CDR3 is TGTGCCAGCGCACGGGACTCTGGAAACACCATATATTTT.

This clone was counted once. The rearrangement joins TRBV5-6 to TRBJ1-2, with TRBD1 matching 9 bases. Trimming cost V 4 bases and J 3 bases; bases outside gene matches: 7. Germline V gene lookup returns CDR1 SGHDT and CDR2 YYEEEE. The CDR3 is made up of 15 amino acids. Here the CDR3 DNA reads TGTGCCAGCAGCCCTACAGGGGGCGCAGACTATGGCTACACCTTC. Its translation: CASSPTGGADYGYTF.

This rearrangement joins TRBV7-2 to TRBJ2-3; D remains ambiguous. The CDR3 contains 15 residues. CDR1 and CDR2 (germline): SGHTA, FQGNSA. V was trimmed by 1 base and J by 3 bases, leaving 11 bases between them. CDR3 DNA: TGTGCCAGCAGCTTAGTTTATACAGCAACAGATACGCAGTATTTT. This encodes CASSLVYTATDTQYF.

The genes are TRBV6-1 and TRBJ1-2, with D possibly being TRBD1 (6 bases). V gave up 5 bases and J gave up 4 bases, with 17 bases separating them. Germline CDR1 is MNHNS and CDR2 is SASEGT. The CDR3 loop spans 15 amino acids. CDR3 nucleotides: TGTGCCAGCAGTCGGGGGGCTTTCAACTTCTATGGCTACACCTTC. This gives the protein CASSRGAFNFYGYTF.

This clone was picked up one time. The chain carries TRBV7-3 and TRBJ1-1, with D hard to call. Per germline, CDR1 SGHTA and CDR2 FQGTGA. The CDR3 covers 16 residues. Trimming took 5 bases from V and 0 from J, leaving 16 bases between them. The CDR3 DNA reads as TGTGCCAGCAGCCCCGCCAACCTAGGGATGAACACTGAAGCTTTCTTT. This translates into CASSPANLGMNTEAFF.

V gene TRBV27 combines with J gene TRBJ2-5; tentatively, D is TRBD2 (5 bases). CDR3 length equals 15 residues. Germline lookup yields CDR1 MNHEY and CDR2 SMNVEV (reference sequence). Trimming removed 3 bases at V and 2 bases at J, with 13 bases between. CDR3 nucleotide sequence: TGTGCCAGCAGTTTGGACTGGGCCTCACAAGAGACCCAGTACTTC. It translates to CASSLDWASQETQYF.

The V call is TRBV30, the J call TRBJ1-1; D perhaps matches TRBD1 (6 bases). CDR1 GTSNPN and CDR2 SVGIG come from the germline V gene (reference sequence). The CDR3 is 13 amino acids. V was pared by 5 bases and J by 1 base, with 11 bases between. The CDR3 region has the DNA TGTGCCTGGGCTCGACAGGCGAACACTGAAGCTTTCTTT. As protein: CAWARQANTEAFF.

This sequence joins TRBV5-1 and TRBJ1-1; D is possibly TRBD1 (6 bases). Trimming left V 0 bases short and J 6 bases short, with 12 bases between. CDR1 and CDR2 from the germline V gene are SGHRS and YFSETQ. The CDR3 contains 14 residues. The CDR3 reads CASSLAVQGSEAFF. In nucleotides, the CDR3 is TGCGCCAGCAGCTTGGCCGTACAGGGCTCTGAAGCTTTCTTT.

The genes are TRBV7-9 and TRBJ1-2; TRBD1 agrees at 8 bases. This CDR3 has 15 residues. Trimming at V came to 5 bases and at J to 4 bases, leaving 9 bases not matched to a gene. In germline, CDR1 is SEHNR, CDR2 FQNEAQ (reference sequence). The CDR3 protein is CASSRSDRAVYGYTF. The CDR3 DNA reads TGTGCCAGCAGCCGTTCGGACAGGGCGGTCTATGGCTACACCTTC.

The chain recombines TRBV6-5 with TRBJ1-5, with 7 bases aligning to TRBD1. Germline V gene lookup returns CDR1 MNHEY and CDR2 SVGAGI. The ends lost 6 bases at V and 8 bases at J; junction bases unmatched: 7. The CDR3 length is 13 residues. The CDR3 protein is CASSRQGNEPQHF. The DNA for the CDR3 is TGTGCCAGCAGCCGACAGGGTAACGAGCCCCAGCATTTT.

CDR3 sequence reads: CASSLRRQETQYF. The CDR3 DNA sequence: TGTGCCAGTAGTCTCCGACGACAAGAGACCCAGTACTTC. This chain connects TRBV19 to TRBJ2-5, with no clear D. CDR1 is LNHDA and CDR2 is SQIVND in the germline V gene (reference sequence). This CDR3 spans 13 amino acids. Trimming removed 5 bases at V and 2 bases at J, with 9 bases between.

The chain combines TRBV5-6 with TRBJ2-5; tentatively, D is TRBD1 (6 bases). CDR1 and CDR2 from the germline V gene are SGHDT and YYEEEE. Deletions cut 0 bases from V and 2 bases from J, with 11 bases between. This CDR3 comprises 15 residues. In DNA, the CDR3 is TGTGCCAGCAGCTTGGTCGGGACATCACAAGAGACCCAGTACTTC. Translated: CASSLVGTSQETQYF.

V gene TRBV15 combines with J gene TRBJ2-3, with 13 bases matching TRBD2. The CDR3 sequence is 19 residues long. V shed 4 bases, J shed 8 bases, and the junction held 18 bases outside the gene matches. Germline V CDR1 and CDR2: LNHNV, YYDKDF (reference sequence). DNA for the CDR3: TGTGCCACCAGCACCCCGCCGCGGACTAGCGGGAGACTGGGTTCTACGCAGTATTTT. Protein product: CATSTPPRTSGRLGSTQYF.

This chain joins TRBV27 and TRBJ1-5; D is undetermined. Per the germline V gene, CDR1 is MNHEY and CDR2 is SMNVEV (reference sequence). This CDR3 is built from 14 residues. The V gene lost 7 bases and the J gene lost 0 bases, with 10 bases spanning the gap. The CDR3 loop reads CASMRVHSNQPQHF. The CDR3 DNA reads TGTGCCAGCATGAGGGTTCATAGCAATCAGCCCCAGCATTTT.

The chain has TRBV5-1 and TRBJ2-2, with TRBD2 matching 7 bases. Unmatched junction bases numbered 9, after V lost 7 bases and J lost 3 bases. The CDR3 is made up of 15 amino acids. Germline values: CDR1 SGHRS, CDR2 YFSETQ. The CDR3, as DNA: TGCGCCAGCCGCCTTGGGGGAGGGGACACCGGGGAGCTGTTTTTT. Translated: CASRLGGGDTGELFF.

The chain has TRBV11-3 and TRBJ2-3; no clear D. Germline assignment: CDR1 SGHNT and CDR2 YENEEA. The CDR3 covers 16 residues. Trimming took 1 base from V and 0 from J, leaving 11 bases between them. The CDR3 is CASSLGAQASTDTQYF. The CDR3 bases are TGTGCCAGCAGCTTAGGGGCGCAGGCTAGCACAGATACGCAGTATTTT. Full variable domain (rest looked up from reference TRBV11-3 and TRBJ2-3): EAGVVQSPRYKIIEKKQPVAFWCNPISGHNTLYWYLQNLGQGPELLIRYENEEAVDDSQLPKDRFSAERLKGVDSTLKIQPAELGDSAVYLCASSLGAQASTDTQYFGPGTRLTVL.

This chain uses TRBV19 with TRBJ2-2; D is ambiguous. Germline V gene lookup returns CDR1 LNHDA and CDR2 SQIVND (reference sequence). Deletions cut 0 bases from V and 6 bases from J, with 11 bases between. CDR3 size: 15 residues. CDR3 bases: TGTGCCAGTAGTATAGACCATATTCAATCCGGGGAGCTGTTTTTT. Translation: CASSIDHIQSGELFF.

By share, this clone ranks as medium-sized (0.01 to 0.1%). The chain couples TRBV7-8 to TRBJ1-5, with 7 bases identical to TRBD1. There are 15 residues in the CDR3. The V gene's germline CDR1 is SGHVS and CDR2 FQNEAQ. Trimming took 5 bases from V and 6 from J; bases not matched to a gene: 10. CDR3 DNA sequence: TGTGCCAGCAGCCTAAGACAGGGTCCAAGTCAGCCCCAGCATTTT. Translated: CASSLRQGPSQPQHF.

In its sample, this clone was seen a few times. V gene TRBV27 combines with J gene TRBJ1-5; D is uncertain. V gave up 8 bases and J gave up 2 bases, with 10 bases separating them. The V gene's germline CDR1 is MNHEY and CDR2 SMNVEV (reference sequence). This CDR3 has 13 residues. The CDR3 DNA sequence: TGTGCCAGCCAGACGGCGGGCAATCAGCCCCAGCATTTT. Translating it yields CASQTAGNQPQHF.

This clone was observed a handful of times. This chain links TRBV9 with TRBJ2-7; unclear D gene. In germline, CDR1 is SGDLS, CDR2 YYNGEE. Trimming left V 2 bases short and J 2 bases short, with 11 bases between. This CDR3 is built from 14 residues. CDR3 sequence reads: CASSVAGQAYEQYF. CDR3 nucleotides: TGTGCCAGCAGCGTTGCCGGGCAGGCCTACGAGCAGTACTTC.

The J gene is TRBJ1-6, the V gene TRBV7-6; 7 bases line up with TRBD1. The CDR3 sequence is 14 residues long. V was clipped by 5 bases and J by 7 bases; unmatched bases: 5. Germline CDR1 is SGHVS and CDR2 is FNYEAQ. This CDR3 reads CASSLTGSNSPLHF. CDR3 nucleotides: TGTGCCAGCAGCCTGACAGGGTCGAATTCACCCCTCCACTTT. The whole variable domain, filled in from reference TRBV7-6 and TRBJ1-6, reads GAGVSQSPRYKVTKRGQDVALRCDPISGHVSLYWYRQALGQGPEFLTYFNYEAQQDKSGLPNDRFSAERPEGSISTLTIQRTEQRDSAMYRCASSLTGSNSPLHFGNGTRLTVT.

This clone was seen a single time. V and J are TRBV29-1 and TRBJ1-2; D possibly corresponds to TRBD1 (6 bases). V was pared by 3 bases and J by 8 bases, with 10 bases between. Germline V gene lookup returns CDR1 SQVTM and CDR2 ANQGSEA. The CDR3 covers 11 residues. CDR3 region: CSVEGGRGYTF. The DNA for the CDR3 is TGCAGCGTTGAGGGGGGGCGCGGCTACACCTTC.

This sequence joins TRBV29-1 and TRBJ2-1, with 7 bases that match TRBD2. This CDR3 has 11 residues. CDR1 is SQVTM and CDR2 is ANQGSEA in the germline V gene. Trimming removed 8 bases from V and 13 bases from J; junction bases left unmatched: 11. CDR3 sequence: CSSFSGVLQFF. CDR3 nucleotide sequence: TGCAGCTCCTTCAGCGGGGTCCTCCAGTTCTTC.

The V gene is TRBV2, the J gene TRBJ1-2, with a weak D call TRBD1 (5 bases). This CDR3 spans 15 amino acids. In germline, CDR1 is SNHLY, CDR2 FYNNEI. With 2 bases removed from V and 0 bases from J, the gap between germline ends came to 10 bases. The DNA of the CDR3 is TGTGCCAGCAGTGAACGCAGGGAGGCTAACTATGGCTACACCTTC. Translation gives CASSERREANYGYTF.

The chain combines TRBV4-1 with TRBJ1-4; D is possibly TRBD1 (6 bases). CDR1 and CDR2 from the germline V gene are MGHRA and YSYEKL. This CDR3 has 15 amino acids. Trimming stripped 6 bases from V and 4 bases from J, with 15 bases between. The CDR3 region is CASRSLGGSNEKLFF. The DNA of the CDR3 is TGCGCCAGCAGGTCCCTCGGGGGCAGTAATGAAAAACTGTTTTTT.

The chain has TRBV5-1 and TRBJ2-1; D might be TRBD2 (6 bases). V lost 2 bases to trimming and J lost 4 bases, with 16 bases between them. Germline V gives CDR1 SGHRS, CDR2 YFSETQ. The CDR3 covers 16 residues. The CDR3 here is CASSFGGLISYNEQFF. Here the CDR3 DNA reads TGCGCCAGCAGCTTCGGGGGTCTTATCTCTTACAATGAGCAGTTCTTC.